A selection of T cell receptor beta chains follows, all from one sample in a study of blood T cell repertoires in COVID-19. The data were produced by immunoSEQ multiplex PCR, yet TCRdb's version contains in-frame clones alone and is incomplete. This sample carries 150,000 to 200,000 clones, 82% of them seen once, and the ten largest clones take about 5%. The sample consisted of PBMCs or T cells enriched from blood (not recorded which). The receptors were sampled from an older woman with acute COVID-19. Both conserved end residues are part of each CDR3. D genes are given only for firm matches. Clone size is shown for a subset of rows, as once, few, many or a class of expanded clone.

V gene	J gene	clone size	D gene	CDR3 protein	CDR3 DNA
TRBV5-8	TRBJ2-5	-	-	CASRYTGQIQETQYF	TGTGCCAGCAGGTATACAGGACAGATCCAAGAGACCCAGTACTTC
TRBV10-1	TRBJ2-1	-	TRBD2	CASSVQLAGGNEQFF	TGCGCCAGCAGTGTCCAACTAGCGGGAGGCAATGAGCAGTTCTTC
TRBV7-2	TRBJ2-7	-	TRBD2	CASSLRVGGRKPYEQYF	TGTGCCAGCAGCCTAAGGGTGGGAGGGAGGAAGCCCTACGAGCAGTACTTC
TRBV18	TRBJ1-4	-	-	CASSPMGGNEKLFF	TGTGCCAGCTCACCCATGGGGGGAAATGAAAAACTGTTTTTT
TRBV5-1	TRBJ1-2	-	-	CASSQQGSNYGYTF	TGCGCCAGCAGCCAACAGGGATCTAACTATGGCTACACCTTC
TRBV2	TRBJ1-3	-	-	CASSSSDNFGNTIYF	TGTGCCAGCAGCTCCTCGGACAATTTTGGAAACACCATATATTTT
TRBV11-2	TRBJ1-3	-	-	CASSPIARDPVF	TGTGCCAGCAGCCCCATAGCGCGGGACCCGGTTTTT
TRBV5-1	TRBJ2-5	-	TRBD2	CASSSGGLQETQYF	TGCGCCAGCAGCTCGGGGGGACTTCAAGAGACCCAGTACTTC
TRBV19	TRBJ1-2	-	-	CASGVEDRKTGGYTF	TGTGCCAGTGGGGTGGAGGACAGAAAAACAGGGGGCTACACCTTC
TRBV3-1/TRBV3-2	TRBJ2-2	-	TRBD2	CASSPAMVAGGPYTGELFF	TGTGCCAGCAGCCCGGCGATGGTAGCGGGAGGGCCGTACACCGGGGAGCTGTTTTTT
TRBV3-1/TRBV3-2	TRBJ2-4	-	-	CASSLPVSPKNIQYF	TGTGCCAGCAGCCTCCCGGTGTCCCCCAAAAACATTCAGTACTTC
TRBV28	TRBJ1-5	-	-	CASSSGTDYQPQHF	TGTGCCAGCAGTTCAGGGACTGACTATCAGCCCCAGCATTTT
TRBV27	TRBJ2-5	-	-	CASSPRWGQAQETQYF	TGTGCCAGCAGTCCCCGATGGGGGCAGGCCCAAGAGACCCAGTACTTC
TRBV10-3	TRBJ2-4	-	TRBD2	CAISESPSGIKNIQYF	TGTGCCATCAGTGAGTCGCCTAGCGGGATAAAAAACATTCAGTACTTC
TRBV9	TRBJ2-1	-	TRBD2	CASSPAGLIYNEQFF	TGTGCCAGCAGCCCAGCGGGACTTATATACAATGAGCAGTTCTTC
TRBV10-2	TRBJ1-1	-	-	CASSKQAEAFF	TGCGCCAGCAGTAAACAGGCTGAAGCTTTCTTT
TRBV11-2	TRBJ2-3	-	-	CASSSLRERRTDTQYF	TGTGCCAGCAGCTCACTTCGGGAGAGGCGCACAGATACGCAGTATTTT
TRBV6-5	TRBJ2-2	-	-	CASSYRGRGRWELFF	TGTGCCAGCAGTTACAGGGGAAGAGGCCGCTGGGAGCTGTTTTTT
TRBV7-9	TRBJ1-1	-	-	CASSGSAGSTEAFF	TGTGCCAGCAGCGGTAGTGCAGGGTCTACTGAAGCTTTCTTT
TRBV6-5	TRBJ1-1	-	TRBD1	CASSYNTGGEAFF	TGTGCCAGCAGTTACAACACAGGGGGCGAAGCTTTCTTT
TRBV7-9	TRBJ2-7	-	TRBD2	CASISGSSYEQYF	TGTGCCAGCATTAGCGGGAGCTCCTACGAGCAGTACTTC
TRBV4-2	TRBJ1-3	few	-	CASSQVRGAGNTIYF	TGTGCCAGCAGCCAAGTGCGGGGAGCTGGAAACACCATATATTTT
TRBV7-2	TRBJ1-4	once	-	CASSKGLDRTTNEKLFF	TGTGCCAGCAGCAAAGGACTTGACCGAACAACTAATGAAAAACTGTTTTTT
TRBV15	TRBJ1-1	few	TRBD1	CATSRDIDRVTEAFF	TGTGCCACCAGCAGAGATATAGACAGGGTTACTGAAGCTTTCTTT
TRBV24-1	TRBJ1-1	-	-	CATSDNSGKNTEAFF	TGTGCCACCAGTGATAATTCGGGGAAGAACACTGAAGCTTTCTTT
TRBV5-1	TRBJ2-3	few	-	CASSLDGWQLTDTQYF	TGCGCCAGCAGCTTGGATGGCTGGCAGTTGACAGATACGCAGTATTTT
TRBV7-2	TRBJ1-1	-	-	CASSSPYMNTEAFF	TGTGCCAGCAGCTCGCCATACATGAACACTGAAGCTTTCTTT
TRBV2	TRBJ1-2	-	-	CASTPGALEIYGYTF	TGTGCCAGCACTCCAGGGGCGCTCGAAATCTATGGCTACACCTTC